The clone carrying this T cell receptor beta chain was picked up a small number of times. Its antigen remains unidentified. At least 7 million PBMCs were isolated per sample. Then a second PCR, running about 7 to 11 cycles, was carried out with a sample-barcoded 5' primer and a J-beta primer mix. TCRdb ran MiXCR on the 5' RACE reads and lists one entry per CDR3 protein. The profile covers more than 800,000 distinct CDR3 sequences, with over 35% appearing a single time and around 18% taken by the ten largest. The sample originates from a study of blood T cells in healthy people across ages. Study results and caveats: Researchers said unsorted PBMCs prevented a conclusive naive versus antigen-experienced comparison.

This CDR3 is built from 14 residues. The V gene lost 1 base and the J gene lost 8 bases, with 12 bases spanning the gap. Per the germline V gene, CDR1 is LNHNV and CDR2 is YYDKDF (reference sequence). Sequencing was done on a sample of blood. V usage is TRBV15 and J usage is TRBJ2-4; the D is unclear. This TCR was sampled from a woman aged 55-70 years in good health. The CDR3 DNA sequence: TGTGCCACCAGCAGAGTTAAGGGTTCGGACATTCAGTACTTC. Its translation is CATSRVKGSDIQYF.